This TCR beta chain was recovered during a study of blood T cell repertoires in COVID-19. Study-level background: The United States, Italy and Spain were the sources of the acute and convalescent COVID-19 samples. Nucleic acid was either cDNA or gDNA, and it came from T cells, B-cell-depleted T cells, or PBMCs.

Per the study methods: Nucleated cell number was recorded as an estimate derived from reference gene primer amplification. Libraries were prepared by immunoSEQ multiplex PCR; TCRdb keeps only in-frame clonotypes and omits some of them. D and trimming come from the DNA, and the V and J calls and clone size come from that table. The table records some 260,000 clones, 70% to 90% of them present only once. The CDR3 has 14 amino acids. V trimming: 4 bases; J trimming: 1 base; junction bases outside the gene matches: 4. Germline assignment: CDR1 LNHDA and CDR2 SQIVND (reference sequence). This sequence joins TRBV19 and TRBJ2-7; 7 nucleotides match TRBD2. The sequence was collected from a woman in her twenties or thirties with acute or convalescent COVID-19. The sample was peripheral blood. The CDR3 region is CASSKTSDSYEQYF. The CDR3 bases are TGTGCCAGTAGTAAAACTAGCGATTCCTACGAGCAGTACTTC.